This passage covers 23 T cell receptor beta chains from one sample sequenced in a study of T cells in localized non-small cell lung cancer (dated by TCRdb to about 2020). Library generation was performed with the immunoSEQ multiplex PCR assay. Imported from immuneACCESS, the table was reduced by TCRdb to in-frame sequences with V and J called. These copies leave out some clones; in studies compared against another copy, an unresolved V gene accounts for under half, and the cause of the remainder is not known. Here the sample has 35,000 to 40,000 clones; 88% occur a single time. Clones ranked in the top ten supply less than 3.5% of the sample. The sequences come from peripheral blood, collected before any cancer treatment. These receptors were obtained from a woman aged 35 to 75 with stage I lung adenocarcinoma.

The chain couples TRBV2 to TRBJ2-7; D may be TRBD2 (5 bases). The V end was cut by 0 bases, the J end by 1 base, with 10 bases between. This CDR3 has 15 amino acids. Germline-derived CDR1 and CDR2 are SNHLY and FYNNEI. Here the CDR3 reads CASSEASRGSYEQYF. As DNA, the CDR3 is TGTGCCAGCAGTGAAGCCTCCCGGGGTTCCTACGAGCAGTACTTC.

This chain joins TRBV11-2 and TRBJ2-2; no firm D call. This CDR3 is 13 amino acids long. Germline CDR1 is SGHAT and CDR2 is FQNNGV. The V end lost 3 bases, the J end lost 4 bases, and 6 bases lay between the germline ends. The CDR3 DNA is TGTGCCAGCAGCTTCCCCGTCACCGGGGAGCTGTTTTTT. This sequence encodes CASSFPVTGELFF.

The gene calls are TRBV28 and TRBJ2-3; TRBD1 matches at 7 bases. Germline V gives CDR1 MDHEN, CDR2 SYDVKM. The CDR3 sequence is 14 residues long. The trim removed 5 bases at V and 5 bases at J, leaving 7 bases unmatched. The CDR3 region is CASSPPGTVDTQYF. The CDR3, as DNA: TGTGCCAGCAGTCCCCCCGGGACAGTAGATACGCAGTATTTT. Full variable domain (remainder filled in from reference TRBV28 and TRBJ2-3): DVKVTQSSRYLVKRTGEKVFLECVQDMDHENMFWYRQDPGLGLRLIYFSYDVKMKEKGDIPEGYSVSREKKERFSLILESASTNQTSMYLCASSPPGTVDTQYFGPGTRLTVL.

The CDR3 here is CAWSSSGGTQYF. The CDR3 nucleotides are TGTGCCTGGAGCTCCAGCGGGGGGACGCAGTATTTT. This chain joins TRBV30 and TRBJ2-3, with TRBD2 matching 9 bases. Per germline, CDR1 GTSNPN and CDR2 SVGIG (reference sequence). V was pared by 3 bases and J by 9 bases, with 4 bases of the junction left unmatched. The CDR3 loop spans 12 amino acids.

The CDR3 DNA is TGTGCCAGCTACCCCGGGACAGGGCGAGGCGATGGCTACACCTTC. This gives the protein CASYPGTGRGDGYTF. The chain is built from TRBV6-1 and TRBJ1-2, with 9 bases matching TRBD1. This CDR3 comprises 15 residues. V was pared by 8 bases and J by 6 bases, with 13 bases of the junction left unmatched. From germline, CDR1 is MNHNS and CDR2 SASEGT.

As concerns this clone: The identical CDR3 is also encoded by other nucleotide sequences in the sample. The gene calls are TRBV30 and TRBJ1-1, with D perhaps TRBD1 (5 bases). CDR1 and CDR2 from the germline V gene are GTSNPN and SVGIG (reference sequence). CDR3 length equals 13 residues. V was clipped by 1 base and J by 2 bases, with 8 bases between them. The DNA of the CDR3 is TGTGCCTGGAGTGCAACAGGCAACACTGAAGCTTTCTTT. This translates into CAWSATGNTEAFF.

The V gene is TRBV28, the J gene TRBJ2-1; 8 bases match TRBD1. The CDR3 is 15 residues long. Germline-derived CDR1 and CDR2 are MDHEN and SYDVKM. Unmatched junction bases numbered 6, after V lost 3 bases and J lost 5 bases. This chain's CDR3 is CASSLAGGVDNEQFF. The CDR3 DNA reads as TGTGCCAGCAGTTTGGCAGGGGGCGTCGACAATGAGCAGTTCTTC.

The CDR3 sequence is CASRRARREPQHF. Written as DNA, the CDR3 is TGTGCCAGTAGACGGGCCCGCCGTGAGCCCCAGCATTTT. The chain couples TRBV19 to TRBJ1-5, with D hard to call. The V and J ends lost 6 bases and 8 bases respectively, with 14 bases between them. Looked up from germline, CDR1 is LNHDA and CDR2 is SQIVND (reference sequence). CDR3 length: 13 residues.

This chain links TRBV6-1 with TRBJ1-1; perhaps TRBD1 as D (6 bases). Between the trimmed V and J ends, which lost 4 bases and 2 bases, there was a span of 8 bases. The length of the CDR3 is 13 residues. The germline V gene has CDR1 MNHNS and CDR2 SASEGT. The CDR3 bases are TGTGCCAGCAGTGCAGGGGTTAACACTGAAGCTTTCTTT. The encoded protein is CASSAGVNTEAFF.

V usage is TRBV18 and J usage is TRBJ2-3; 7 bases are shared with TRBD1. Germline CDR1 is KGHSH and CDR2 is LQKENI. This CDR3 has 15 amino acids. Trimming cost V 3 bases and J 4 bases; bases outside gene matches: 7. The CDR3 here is CASSPDRTSADTQYF. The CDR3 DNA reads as TGTGCCAGCTCACCGGACAGGACCAGCGCAGATACGCAGTATTTT.

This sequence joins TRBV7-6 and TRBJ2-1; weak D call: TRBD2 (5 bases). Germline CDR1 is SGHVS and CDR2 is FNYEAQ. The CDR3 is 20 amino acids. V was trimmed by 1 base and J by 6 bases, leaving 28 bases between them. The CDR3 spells CASSLETRASRGLLGNEQFF. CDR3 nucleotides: TGTGCCAGCAGCTTAGAAACGCGTGCCTCCCGGGGTTTACTAGGCAATGAGCAGTTCTTC.

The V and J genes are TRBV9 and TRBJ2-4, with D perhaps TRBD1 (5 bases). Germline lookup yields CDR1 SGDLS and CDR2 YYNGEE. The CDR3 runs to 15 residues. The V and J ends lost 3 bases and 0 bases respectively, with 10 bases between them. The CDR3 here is CASSEGPAAKNIQYF. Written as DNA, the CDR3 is TGTGCCAGCAGCGAGGGGCCGGCAGCCAAAAACATTCAGTACTTC.

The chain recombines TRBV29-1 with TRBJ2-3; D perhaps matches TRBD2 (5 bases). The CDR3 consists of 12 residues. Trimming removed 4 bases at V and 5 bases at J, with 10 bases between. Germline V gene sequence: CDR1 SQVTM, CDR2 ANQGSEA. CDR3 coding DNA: TGCAGCGTTGGTTCCGAGGGAGATACGCAGTATTTT. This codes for CSVGSEGDTQYF.

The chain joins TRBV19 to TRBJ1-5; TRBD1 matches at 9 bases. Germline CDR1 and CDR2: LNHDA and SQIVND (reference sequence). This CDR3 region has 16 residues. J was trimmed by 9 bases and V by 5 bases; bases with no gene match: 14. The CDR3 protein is CASSSYAGTGNWPQHF. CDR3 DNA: TGTGCCAGTAGTTCATATGCCGGGACAGGGAATTGGCCCCAGCATTTT.

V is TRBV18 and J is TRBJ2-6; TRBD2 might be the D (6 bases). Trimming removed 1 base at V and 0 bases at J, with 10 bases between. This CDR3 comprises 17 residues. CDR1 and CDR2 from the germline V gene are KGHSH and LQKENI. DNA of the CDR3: TGTGCCAGCTCACCACGCCTGGGGGGCTCTGGGGCCAACGTCCTGACTTTC. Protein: CASSPRLGGSGANVLTF.

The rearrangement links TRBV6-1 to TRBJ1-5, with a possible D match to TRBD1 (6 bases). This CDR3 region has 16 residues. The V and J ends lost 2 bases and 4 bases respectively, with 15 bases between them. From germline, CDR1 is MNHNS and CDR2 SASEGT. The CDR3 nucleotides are TGTGCCAGCAGTGAAAGGGGGGATATCGGGAATCAGCCCCAGCATTTT. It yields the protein CASSERGDIGNQPQHF.

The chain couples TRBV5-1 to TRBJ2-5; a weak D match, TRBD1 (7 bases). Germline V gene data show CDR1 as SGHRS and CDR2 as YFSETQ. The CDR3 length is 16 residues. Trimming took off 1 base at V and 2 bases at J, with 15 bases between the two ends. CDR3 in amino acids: CASSLSGQGGQETQYF. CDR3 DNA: TGCGCCAGCAGCTTGTCGGGGCAGGGGGGACAAGAGACCCAGTACTTC.

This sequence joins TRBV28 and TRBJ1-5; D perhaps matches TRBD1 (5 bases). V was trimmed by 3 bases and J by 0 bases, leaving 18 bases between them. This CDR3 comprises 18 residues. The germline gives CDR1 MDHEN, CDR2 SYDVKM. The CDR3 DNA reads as TGTGCCAGCAGTTTGGGGGGTCTTAGGCAATATAGCAATCAGCCCCAGCATTTT. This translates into CASSLGGLRQYSNQPQHF.

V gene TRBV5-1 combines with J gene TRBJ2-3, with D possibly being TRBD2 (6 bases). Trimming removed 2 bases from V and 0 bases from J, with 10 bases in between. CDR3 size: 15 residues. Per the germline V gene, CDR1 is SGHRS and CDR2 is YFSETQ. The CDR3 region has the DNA TGCGCCAGCAGCTTTGGCGGGGACAGCACAGATACGCAGTATTTT. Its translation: CASSFGGDSTDTQYF.

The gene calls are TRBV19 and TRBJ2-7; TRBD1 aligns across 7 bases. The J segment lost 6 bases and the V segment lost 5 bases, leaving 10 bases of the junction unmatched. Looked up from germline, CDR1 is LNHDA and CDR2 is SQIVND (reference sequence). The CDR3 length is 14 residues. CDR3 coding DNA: TGTGCCAGTAGTTTCTACCGGGACAGCGGCGAGCAGTACTTC. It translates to CASSFYRDSGEQYF.

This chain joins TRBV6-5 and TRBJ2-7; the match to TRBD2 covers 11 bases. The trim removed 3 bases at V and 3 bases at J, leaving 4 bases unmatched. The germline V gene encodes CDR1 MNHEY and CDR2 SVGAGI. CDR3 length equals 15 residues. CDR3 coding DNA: TGTGCCAGCAGTTATTCCGGGACTAGCGGCTACGAGCAGTACTTC. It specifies CASSYSGTSGYEQYF.

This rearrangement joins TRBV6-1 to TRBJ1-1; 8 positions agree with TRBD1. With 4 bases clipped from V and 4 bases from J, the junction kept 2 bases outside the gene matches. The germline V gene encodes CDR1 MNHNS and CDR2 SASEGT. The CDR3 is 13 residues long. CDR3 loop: CASSGTGRTEAFF. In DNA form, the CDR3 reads TGTGCCAGCAGTGGGACAGGGCGCACTGAAGCTTTCTTT.

CDR3 sequence reads: CASSHELTGAYGYTF. The CDR3 DNA reads TGTGCCAGCAGCCATGAATTGACAGGAGCCTATGGCTACACCTTC. The V call is TRBV7-2, the J call TRBJ1-2; D may be TRBD1 (6 bases). Trimming took off 5 bases at V and 4 bases at J, with 17 bases between the two ends. Germline CDR1 is SGHTA and CDR2 is FQGNSA. CDR3 length: 15 amino acids.